Below are 29 T cell receptor beta chains sequenced from a single sample in a study of blood T cell repertoires in COVID-19. Repertoires were generated with immunoSEQ multiplex PCR, while TCRdb's copy carries only in-frame clones and drops some. The sample consists of about 410,000 clones, 89% of them appearing once. Sequencing used peripheral blood. The receptors stem from a middle-aged woman with COVID-19, enrolled during active disease.

V gene TRBV7-3 combines with J gene TRBJ2-2; 7 bases are a match to TRBD1. Trimming took 3 bases from V and 6 from J; bases not matched to a gene: 4. The CDR3 is 14 amino acids. Germline V gene lookup returns CDR1 SGHTA and CDR2 FQGTGA. CDR3: CASSLAQGPGELFF. CDR3 coding DNA: TGTGCCAGCAGCTTGGCACAGGGGCCCGGGGAGCTGTTTTTT.

CDR3 nucleotides: TGTGCCAGCAGTGACTCGACAGACACCGGGGAGCTGTTTTTT. As protein: CASSDSTDTGELFF. The chain is built from TRBV6-4 and TRBJ2-2; D is possibly TRBD1 (5 bases). V was trimmed by 0 bases and J by 3 bases, leaving 5 bases between them. The V gene's germline CDR1 is MRHNA and CDR2 SNTAGT. The CDR3 is 14 amino acids.

This clone was detected only once. The chain links TRBV28 to TRBJ1-2, with 7 positions matching TRBD1. The CDR3 is made up of 15 amino acids. Germline trimming cut 5 bases from V and 3 bases from J; bases unmatched to any gene: 9. From germline, CDR1 is MDHEN and CDR2 SYDVKM. CDR3 DNA sequence: TGTGCCAGCAGTCCCTGGGACAGCTATGACTATGGCTACACCTTC. Protein: CASSPWDSYDYGYTF.

This clone appeared once. This chain links TRBV24-1 with TRBJ2-7; 10 bases are a match to TRBD1. The CDR3 is 15 amino acids. Germline CDR1 is KGHDR and CDR2 is SFDVKD. V was clipped by 3 bases and J by 5 bases; unmatched bases: 6. This chain's CDR3 is CATSDRTGGANEQYF. Written as DNA, the CDR3 is TGTGCCACCAGTGATCGGACAGGGGGGGCTAACGAGCAGTACTTC.

The V gene is TRBV4-3, the J gene TRBJ1-2; D is undetermined. The CDR3 is 15 residues long. Germline V CDR1 and CDR2: LGHNA, YSLEER. Trimming took off 1 base at V and 4 bases at J, with 13 bases between the two ends. Written as DNA, the CDR3 is TGCGCCAGCAGCCAAGGGGCCCTTCTGAGCTATGGCTACACCTTC. Amino acids: CASSQGALLSYGYTF.

The chain carries TRBV7-8 and TRBJ1-5; D is perhaps TRBD1 (5 bases). Germline V gene sequence: CDR1 SGHVS, CDR2 FQNEAQ. The V gene lost 7 bases and the J gene lost 4 bases, with 23 bases spanning the gap. This CDR3 has 17 residues. The CDR3 spells CASNMNPRTQGNQPQHF. The CDR3 DNA reads TGTGCCAGCAACATGAACCCCCGGACACAAGGAAATCAGCCCCAGCATTTT. Combining the CDR3 with reference TRBV7-8 and TRBJ1-5 gives the whole variable domain GAGVSQSPRYKVAKRGQDVALRCDPISGHVSLFWYQQALGQGPEFLTYFQNEAQLDKSGLPSDRFFAERPEGSVSTLKIQRTQQEDSAVYLCASNMNPRTQGNQPQHFGDGTRLSIL.

The chain employs TRBV19 and TRBJ1-3, with D perhaps TRBD1 (6 bases). Germline-derived CDR1 and CDR2 are LNHDA and SQIVND (reference sequence). Trimming left V 10 bases short and J 4 bases short, with 14 bases between. This CDR3 spans 13 amino acids. CDR3 bases: TGTGCCACACAGGGAATAAACGGAAACACCATATATTTT. Translating it yields CATQGINGNTIYF.

The rearrangement joins TRBV6-5 to TRBJ2-1, with D perhaps TRBD2 (6 bases). This CDR3 has 13 amino acids. Trimming took 6 bases from V and 4 from J, leaving 10 bases between them. Germline CDR1 is MNHEY and CDR2 is SVGAGI. CDR3 in amino acids: CASSRGTYNEQFF. Here the CDR3 DNA reads TGTGCCAGCAGCCGCGGGACTTACAATGAGCAGTTCTTC.

The V call is TRBV27, the J call TRBJ1-1; D is possibly TRBD1 (5 bases). This CDR3 is built from 14 residues. V shed 0 bases and J shed 10 bases, with 15 bases lying between them. Germline values: CDR1 MNHEY, CDR2 SMNVEV (reference sequence). The CDR3 reads CASSLSVTTGTAFF. The CDR3 coding sequence is TGTGCCAGCAGTTTATCAGTTACCACAGGTACAGCTTTCTTT.

The sample holds one count of this clone. The rearrangement links TRBV29-1 to TRBJ1-1; D uncertain. The CDR3 totals 12 residues. The germline CDR1 and CDR2 sequences are SQVTM and ANQGSEA. V was cut by 7 bases and J by 0 bases, with 9 bases left in between. CDR3 amino acids: CSGIRLNTEAFF. In DNA form, the CDR3 reads TGCAGCGGTATTAGATTGAACACTGAAGCTTTCTTT.

This chain links TRBV6-1 with TRBJ2-3, with D possibly being TRBD2 (5 bases). Trimming stripped 1 base from V and 4 bases from J, with 9 bases between. This CDR3 has 14 amino acids. Germline lookup yields CDR1 MNHNS and CDR2 SASEGT. Here the CDR3 reads CASSEGLAADTQYF. The CDR3, as DNA: TGTGCCAGCAGTGAAGGGCTAGCAGCAGATACGCAGTATTTT.

CDR3 loop: CSASIIAGGQETQYF. The DNA for the CDR3 is TGCAGTGCTAGTATCATAGCGGGGGGCCAAGAGACCCAGTACTTC. This chain connects TRBV20-1 to TRBJ2-5; TRBD2 matches at 10 bases. Germline CDR1 is DFQATT and CDR2 is SNEGSKA (reference sequence). CDR3 size: 15 residues. V lost 3 bases, J lost 1 base, and 5 bases stayed unmatched.

The rearrangement links TRBV15 to TRBJ2-3, with D possibly TRBD2 on 6 matching bases. The germline CDR1 and CDR2 sequences are LNHNV and YYDKDF (reference sequence). V was trimmed by 9 bases and J by 0 bases, leaving 16 bases between them. The CDR3 runs 15 residues. CDR3 coding DNA: TGTGCCACTTCCAGCGGGCGGGAAAGCACAGATACGCAGTATTTT. Translation: CATSSGRESTDTQYF.

This clone was detected only once. The CDR3: CASSLTGDQPQHF. CDR3 nucleotides: TGTGCCAGCAGTTTAACAGGAGATCAGCCCCAGCATTTT. This chain uses TRBV6-2 or TRBV6-3 with TRBJ1-5; D possibly corresponds to TRBD1 (5 bases). Germline V lookup: CDR1 MNHEY, CDR2 SVGEGT. The CDR3 sequence is 13 residues long. The ends were cut back, 4 bases at V and 5 bases at J, with 9 bases in the middle.

The CDR3 DNA follows: TGCGCCAGCAGCTTACAGGGAGAGACTGAAGCTTTCTTT. It translates to CASSLQGETEAFF. The genes are TRBV4-1 and TRBJ1-1, with D perhaps TRBD1 (6 bases). The CDR3 sequence is 13 residues long. The germline V gene encodes CDR1 MGHRA and CDR2 YSYEKL. Trimming pared 5 bases from V and 5 bases from J, leaving 12 bases between.

The rearrangement links TRBV2 to TRBJ1-5, with D tentatively TRBD1 (5 bases). V shed 7 bases and J shed 2 bases, with 15 bases lying between them. CDR1 and CDR2 from the germline V gene are SNHLY and FYNNEI. The length of the CDR3 is 15 residues. The CDR3 here is CASTPGGEGNQPQHF. The CDR3 nucleotides read TGTGCCAGCACCCCGGGGGGGGAGGGCAATCAGCCCCAGCATTTT.

The chain carries TRBV7-8 and TRBJ1-2, with a weak D call TRBD1 (6 bases). This CDR3 is built from 12 residues. Trimming took 1 base from V and 8 from J, leaving 8 bases between them. Germline V gene data show CDR1 as SGHVS and CDR2 as FQNEAQ. Here the CDR3 DNA reads TGTGCCAGCAGCTTAGACAGGGTCGGCTACACCTTC. This codes for CASSLDRVGYTF. The variable domain in full, completed from reference TRBV7-8 and TRBJ1-2, reads GAGVSQSPRYKVAKRGQDVALRCDPISGHVSLFWYQQALGQGPEFLTYFQNEAQLDKSGLPSDRFFAERPEGSVSTLKIQRTQQEDSAVYLCASSLDRVGYTFGSGTRLTVV.

This rearrangement joins TRBV6-5 to TRBJ2-1; D gene unclear. The CDR3 runs to 14 residues. Trimming took off 2 bases at V and 3 bases at J, with 8 bases between the two ends. Germline CDR1 reads MNHEY; CDR2 reads SVGAGI. CDR3 residues: CASSYRSIYNEQFF. The CDR3 nucleotides read TGTGCCAGCAGTTACCGTTCTATCTACAATGAGCAGTTCTTC.

This chain connects TRBV14 to TRBJ2-2; tentatively, D is TRBD1 (6 bases). This CDR3 region has 15 residues. Germline CDR1 SGHDN, CDR2 FVKESK. Trimming took 1 base from V and 6 from J, leaving 12 bases between them. CDR3 DNA: TGTGCCAGCAGCCAAGTCAGGGGCAAGGCCGGGGAGCTGTTTTTT. It yields the protein CASSQVRGKAGELFF.

The CDR3 nucleotides read TGTGCCAGCAGTTACAGGCGGGGGCCCACAGATACGCAGTATTTT. Its protein product is CASSYRRGPTDTQYF. The chain links TRBV6-2 or TRBV6-3 to TRBJ2-3; possibly TRBD2 for D (7 bases). The length of the CDR3 is 15 residues. CDR1 is MNHEY, CDR2 SVGEGT, per germline. Trimming took off 2 bases at V and 2 bases at J, with 11 bases between the two ends.

V gene TRBV20-1 combines with J gene TRBJ1-2; D is unclear. Germline V lookup: CDR1 DFQATT, CDR2 SNEGSKA (reference sequence). The CDR3 is 11 residues long. Trimming pared 1 base from V and 6 bases from J, leaving 6 bases between. The CDR3: CSARGGNGYTF. The CDR3 bases are TGCAGTGCTAGAGGAGGGAATGGCTACACCTTC.

This clone has just a few counts. This sequence joins TRBV30 and TRBJ1-1; the match to TRBD1 covers 9 bases. CDR1 is GTSNPN and CDR2 is SVGIG in the germline V gene (reference sequence). The CDR3 is 12 residues long. V lost 1 base to trimming and J lost 7 bases; unmatched junction nucleotides: 1. The CDR3 DNA reads as TGTGCCTGGAGTGGACAGGGGGGTGAAGCTTTCTTT. This gives the protein CAWSGQGGEAFF.

The genes are TRBV7-9 and TRBJ1-4, with 7 bases that match TRBD1. Losses at the gene ends were 5 bases for V and 4 bases for J; bases not matched to a gene: 19. CDR3 length: 19 residues. The germline CDR1 and CDR2 sequences are SEHNR and FQNEAQ (reference sequence). As DNA, the CDR3 is TGTGCCAGCAGCCGCGTTACCGGGACAGACATTCCGGGTAATGAAAAACTGTTTTTT. This sequence encodes CASSRVTGTDIPGNEKLFF. The complete variable domain, with remaining parts taken from reference TRBV7-9 and TRBJ1-4, reads DTGVSQNPRHKITKRGQNVTFRCDPISEHNRLYWYRQTLGQGPEFLTYFQNEAQLEKSRLLSDRFSAERPKGSFSTLEIQRTEQGDSAMYLCASSRVTGTDIPGNEKLFFGSGTQLSVL.

The gene calls are TRBV7-2 and TRBJ2-7; D is perhaps TRBD1 (6 bases). V was trimmed by 1 base and J by 9 bases, leaving 13 bases between them. The CDR3 has 13 residues. CDR1 and CDR2 from the germline V gene are SGHTA and FQGNSA. CDR3 DNA sequence: TGTGCCAGCAGCTTAGTAGGGGGTAAGGGGCAGTACTTC. Its protein product is CASSLVGGKGQYF.

CDR3 region: CAIRGTGGQPQHF. The CDR3 nucleotides are TGTGCCATCAGGGGGACAGGCGGCCAGCCCCAGCATTTT. This chain uses TRBV10-3 with TRBJ1-5, with 8 bases that match TRBD1. V lost 6 bases, J lost 7 bases, and 5 bases stayed unmatched. CDR3 length: 13 residues. Germline CDR1 ENHRY, CDR2 SYGVKD.

The rearrangement uses TRBV7-2 and TRBJ1-1; no clear D gene. Looked up from germline, CDR1 is SGHTA and CDR2 is FQGNSA. CDR3 length equals 12 residues. Trimming pared 3 bases from V and 5 bases from J, leaving 7 bases between. The CDR3 protein is CASSFTGTEAFF. The CDR3 coding sequence is TGTGCCAGCAGCTTTACGGGGACTGAAGCTTTCTTT.

The chain links TRBV27 to TRBJ1-3; TRBD1 might be the D (6 bases). Per the germline V gene, CDR1 is MNHEY and CDR2 is SMNVEV (reference sequence). The CDR3 runs 13 residues. The V end was cut by 6 bases, the J end by 3 bases, with 9 bases between. The CDR3 coding sequence is TGTGCCAGCAGCCAAGGGGGTGGAAACACCATATATTTT. This sequence encodes CASSQGGGNTIYF.

This chain uses TRBV18 with TRBJ2-1; 8 bases are shared with TRBD2. This CDR3 is built from 16 residues. CDR1 and CDR2 from the germline V gene are KGHSH and LQKENI. The ends lost 2 bases at V and 4 bases at J; junction bases unmatched: 7. In DNA form, the CDR3 reads TGTGCCAGCTCACCATCCTTAGCGGGGCAATACAATGAGCAGTTCTTC. Translated, it gives CASSPSLAGQYNEQFF.

The CDR3 DNA is TGTGCCAGTAGTATAGGCTTTAGAGCTTTCTTT. Its protein is CASSIGFRAFF. This rearrangement joins TRBV19 to TRBJ1-1; D not certain. Germline CDR1 is LNHDA and CDR2 is SQIVND (reference sequence). The CDR3 has 11 amino acids. Between the trimmed V and J ends, which lost 1 base and 10 bases, there was a span of 7 bases.